A selection of T cell receptor beta chains follows, all from one sample in a study of shared clonotypes between healthy human individuals. Clones were sequenced by immunoSEQ multiplex PCR, and TCRdb holds only the in-frame ones, with some missing. Altogether roughly 2,000,000 clones are present, about 95% being singletons, with the ten largest covering approximately 1%. Sequenced: naive CD8+ T cells sorted from blood. These receptors all stem from a man between 18 and 29 years old in good health. Both conserved end residues are part of each CDR3. A D gene is named only where the DNA matches it firmly. Some rows have no size entry. The others give once, few or many, or a class for an expanded clone.

clone_size	j_call	v_call	d_call	cdr3_nt	cdr3_aa
few	TRBJ1-5	TRBV6-5	NA	TGTGCCAGCAGTTTAGATAGCAATCAGCCCCAGCATTTT	CASSLDSNQPQHF
once	TRBJ2-7	TRBV10-3	TRBD1	TGTGCCGTCAACAGGGACAGTGATAGCTCCTACGAGCAGTACTTC	CAVNRDSDSSYEQYF
once	TRBJ1-3	TRBV13	TRBD1	TGTGCCAGCAGCCCGACAGGGACGGGTAACACCATATATTTT	CASSPTGTGNTIYF
NA	TRBJ2-1	TRBV6-6	NA	TGTGCCAGCAGTTACTCTGAGGGGTTAGGCAATGAGCAGTTCTTC	CASSYSEGLGNEQFF
NA	TRBJ2-7	TRBV19	TRBD1	TGTGCCAGTAGTCTCGGGACAGGACCCTACGAGCAGTACTTC	CASSLGTGPYEQYF
once	TRBJ2-7	TRBV30	NA	TGTGCCTGGACCGATGGTAACGAGCAGTACTTC	CAWTDGNEQYF
NA	TRBJ2-5	TRBV2	NA	TGTGCCAGCAGATTTGTGTGGTATCGGGAGACCCAGTACTTC	CASRFVWYRETQYF
NA	TRBJ1-1	TRBV19	NA	TGTGCCAGTAGTATAGATCTTTTGTTCAGGGAGACTGAAGCTTTCTTT	CASSIDLLFRETEAFF
NA	TRBJ2-1	TRBV7-6	NA	TGTGCCAGCAGCTCCGACCCCAATGAGCAGTTCTTC	CASSSDPNEQFF
NA	TRBJ2-7	TRBV9	TRBD2	TGTGCCAGCAGCTCAGGGACTAGCGGGAGGGAAGAGCAGTACTTC	CASSSGTSGREEQYF
once	TRBJ2-1	TRBV4-1	NA	TGCGCCAGCAGCCAAGGAGGTAGTTTCAATGAGCAGTTCTTC	CASSQGGSFNEQFF
NA	TRBJ2-3	TRBV7-9	NA	TGTGCCAGCAGCCCGAGGAGAGGACAGACAGATACGCAGTATTTT	CASSPRRGQTDTQYF
NA	TRBJ2-7	TRBV10-2	TRBD2	TGCGCCAGCAGACTAGCGGGAGCCTCCTACGAGCAGTACTTC	CASRLAGASYEQYF
NA	TRBJ2-7	TRBV6-1	TRBD1	TGTGCCAGCAGTGGGACCGGGACAGACTACTACGAGCAGTACTTC	CASSGTGTDYYEQYF
NA	TRBJ2-1	TRBV7-3	TRBD2	TGTGCCAGCAGCCCAGGCTTTGCGGGGGAGTACAATGAGCAGTTCTTC	CASSPGFAGEYNEQFF
NA	TRBJ2-7	TRBV2	NA	TGTGCCAGCAGTGGAGGCAGCTACGAGCAGTACTTC	CASSGGSYEQYF
NA	TRBJ2-2	TRBV5-1	NA	TGCGCCAGCAGCTTGGAGGGACCCGGGGAGCTGTTTTTT	CASSLEGPGELFF
NA	TRBJ2-7	TRBV19	NA	TGTGCCAGTAGTGAATATGACCAGTTCTACGAGCAGTACTTC	CASSEYDQFYEQYF
NA	TRBJ1-1	TRBV5-6	NA	TGTGCCAGCAGCTTGTATACGGGGACTTCGGAAGCTTTCTTT	CASSLYTGTSEAFF
once	TRBJ2-1	TRBV25-1	NA	TGTGCCAGCAGTGAATGGGTGGGCCCTTACAATGAGCAGTTCTTC	CASSEWVGPYNEQFF
NA	TRBJ2-7	TRBV5-6	NA	TGTGCCAGCAGCTTGGCTCACGAGCAGTACTTC	CASSLAHEQYF
once	TRBJ2-1	TRBV4-1	NA	TGCGCCAGCAGCCAAGTCGCGGAGCCTTACAATGAGCAGTTCTTC	CASSQVAEPYNEQFF
NA	TRBJ1-1	TRBV6-1	NA	TGTGCCAGCAGTCAACTGTCCCAACGAAATGAAGCTTTCTTT	CASSQLSQRNEAFF
NA	TRBJ2-3	TRBV19	NA	TGTGCCAGTAGTATAGGAGGAGGGTTCACAGATACGCAGTATTTT	CASSIGGGFTDTQYF
NA	TRBJ2-2	TRBV4-1	NA	TGCGCCGGCGAGGGGAACACCGGGGAGCTGTTTTTT	CAGEGNTGELFF
NA	TRBJ1-3	TRBV7-9	NA	TGTGCCAGCGTCCCAGGAGGCTCTGGAAACACCATATATTTT	CASVPGGSGNTIYF
NA	TRBJ1-2	TRBV5-8	NA	TGTGCCAGCAGCTCCATCCCAGGGTATCGCGATGGCTACACCTTC	CASSSIPGYRDGYTF
NA	TRBJ2-5	TRBV7-7	TRBD1	TGTGCTAGCAGCCTTAGACAGGGGCAAGAGACCCAGTACTTC	CASSLRQGQETQYF
NA	TRBJ2-2	TRBV7-9	NA	TGTGCCAGCAGCCCCCCCGGACAGGGCGGGGGCACCGGGGAGCTGTTTTTT	CASSPPGQGGGTGELFF
NA	TRBJ1-2	TRBV4-1	TRBD1	TGCGCCAGCAGCATACCCGGGACAGACTATGGCTACACCTTC	CASSIPGTDYGYTF
NA	TRBJ2-2	TRBV14	NA	TGTGCCAGCAGCCTTCGCGGGGATATCGGGGAGCTGTTTTTT	CASSLRGDIGELFF
once	TRBJ2-5	TRBV5-1	TRBD1	TGCGCCAGCACCTTAGGGACAGGGGGCTATAACCAGTACTTC	CASTLGTGGYNQYF
NA	TRBJ2-7	TRBV9	TRBD2	TGTGCCAGCAGCGTAGAAGGGACTAGCGGGTACGAGCAGTACTTC	CASSVEGTSGYEQYF
NA	TRBJ1-4	TRBV5-1	TRBD1	TGCGCCAGCAGCATAGGACCGGGACAGCTTAATGAAAAACTGTTTTTT	CASSIGPGQLNEKLFF
NA	TRBJ2-7	TRBV19	NA	TGTGCCAGTAGTATATCTCGAGGAGTGGGCCACTACGAGCAGTACTTC	CASSISRGVGHYEQYF